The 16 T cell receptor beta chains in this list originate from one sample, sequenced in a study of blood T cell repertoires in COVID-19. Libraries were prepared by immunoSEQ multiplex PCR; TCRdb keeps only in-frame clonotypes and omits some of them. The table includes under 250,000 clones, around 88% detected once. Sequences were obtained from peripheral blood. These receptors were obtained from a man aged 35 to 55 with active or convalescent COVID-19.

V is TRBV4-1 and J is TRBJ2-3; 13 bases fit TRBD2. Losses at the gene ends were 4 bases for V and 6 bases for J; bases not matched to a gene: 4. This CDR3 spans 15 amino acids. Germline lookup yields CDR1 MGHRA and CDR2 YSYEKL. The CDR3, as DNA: TGCGCCAGCAGCCTAGGACTAGCGGGAGTGGATACGCAGTATTTT. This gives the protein CASSLGLAGVDTQYF.

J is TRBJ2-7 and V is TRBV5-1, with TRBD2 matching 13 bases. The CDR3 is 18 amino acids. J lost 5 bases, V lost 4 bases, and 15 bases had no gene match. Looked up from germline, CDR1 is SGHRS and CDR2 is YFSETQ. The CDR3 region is CASSPDGGLAGVENEQYF. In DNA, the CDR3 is TGCGCCAGCAGCCCGGACGGAGGACTAGCGGGAGTCGAAAACGAGCAGTACTTC. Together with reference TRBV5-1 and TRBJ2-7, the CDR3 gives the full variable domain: KAGVTQTPRYLIKTRGQQVTLSCSPISGHRSVSWYQQTPGQGLQFLFEYFSETQRNKGNFPGRFSGRQFSNSRSEMNVSTLELGDSALYLCASSPDGGLAGVENEQYFGPGTRLTVT.

The CDR3 nucleotides are TGTGCCACCAGCTTGCCGAGAGGGCTGGGGGGCGGGGGAGATACGCAGTATTTT. It encodes CATSLPRGLGGGGDTQYF. The rearrangement joins TRBV15 to TRBJ2-3; TRBD2 is a possible D gene (7 bases). Trimming cost V 5 bases and J 5 bases, with 26 bases left between them. The CDR3 loop spans 18 amino acids. Germline assignment: CDR1 LNHNV and CDR2 YYDKDF (reference sequence).

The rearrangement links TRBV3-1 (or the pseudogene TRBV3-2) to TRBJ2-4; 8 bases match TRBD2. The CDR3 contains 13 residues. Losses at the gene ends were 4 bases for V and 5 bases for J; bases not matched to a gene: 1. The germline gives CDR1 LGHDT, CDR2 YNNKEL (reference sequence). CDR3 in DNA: TGTGCCAGCAGCCCGCGGGGGGAAAACATTCAGTACTTC. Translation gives CASSPRGENIQYF.

In DNA form, the CDR3 reads TGTGCCAGTACTTTGACAGGAGACCAAGAGACCCAGTACTTC. This encodes CASTLTGDQETQYF. The rearrangement uses TRBV19 and TRBJ2-5; D may be TRBD1 (6 bases). The V end was cut by 7 bases, the J end by 0 bases, with 12 bases between. Per the germline V gene, CDR1 is LNHDA and CDR2 is SQIVND (reference sequence). The CDR3 is 14 amino acids.

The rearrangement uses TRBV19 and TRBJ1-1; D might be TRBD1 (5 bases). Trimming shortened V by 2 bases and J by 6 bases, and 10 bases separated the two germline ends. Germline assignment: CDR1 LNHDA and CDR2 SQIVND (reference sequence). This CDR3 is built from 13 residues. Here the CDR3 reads CASSIIQGAEAFF. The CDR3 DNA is TGTGCCAGTAGTATAATCCAGGGTGCTGAAGCTTTCTTT.

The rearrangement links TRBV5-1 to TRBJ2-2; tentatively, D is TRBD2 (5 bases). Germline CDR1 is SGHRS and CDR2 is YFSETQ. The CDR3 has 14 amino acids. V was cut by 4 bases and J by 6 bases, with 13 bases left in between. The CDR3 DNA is TGCGCCAGCAGCAGAGAGGGCTATGCCGGGGAGCTGTTTTTT. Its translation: CASSREGYAGELFF.

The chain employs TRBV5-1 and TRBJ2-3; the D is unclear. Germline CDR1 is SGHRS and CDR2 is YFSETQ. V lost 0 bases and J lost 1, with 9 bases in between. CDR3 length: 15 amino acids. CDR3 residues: CASSLEERGTDTQYF. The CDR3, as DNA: TGCGCCAGCAGCTTGGAGGAACGGGGCACAGATACGCAGTATTTT.

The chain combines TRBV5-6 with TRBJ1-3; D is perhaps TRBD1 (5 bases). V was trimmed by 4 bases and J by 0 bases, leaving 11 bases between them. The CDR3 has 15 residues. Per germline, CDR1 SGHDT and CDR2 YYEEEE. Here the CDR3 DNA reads TGTGCCAGCAGCACTGACAGCTACTCTGGAAACACCATATATTTT. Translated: CASSTDSYSGNTIYF.

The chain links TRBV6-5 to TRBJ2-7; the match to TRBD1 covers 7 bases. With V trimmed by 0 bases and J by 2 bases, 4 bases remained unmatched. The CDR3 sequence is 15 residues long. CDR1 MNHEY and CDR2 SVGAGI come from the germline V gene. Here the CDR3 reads CASSYSWQGAYEQYF. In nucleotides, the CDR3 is TGTGCCAGCAGTTACTCGTGGCAGGGGGCCTACGAGCAGTACTTC.

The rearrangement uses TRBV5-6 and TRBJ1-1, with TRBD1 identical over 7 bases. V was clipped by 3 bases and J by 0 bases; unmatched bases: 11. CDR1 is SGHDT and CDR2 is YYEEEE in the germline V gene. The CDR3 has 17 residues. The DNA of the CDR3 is TGTGCCAGCAGCTGGGGACAGAGTGCGCTTATGAACACTGAAGCTTTCTTT. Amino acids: CASSWGQSALMNTEAFF.

The DNA for the CDR3 is TGTGCCATCAGTGAGGGGACAGGGAGTGAAAAACTGTTTTTT. As protein: CAISEGTGSEKLFF. The chain carries TRBV10-3 and TRBJ1-4, with 9 bases that match TRBD1. Germline V gene sequence: CDR1 ENHRY, CDR2 SYGVKD. After removal of 2 bases from V and 7 bases from J, the junction contained 2 bases not matched to a gene. CDR3 length: 14 amino acids.

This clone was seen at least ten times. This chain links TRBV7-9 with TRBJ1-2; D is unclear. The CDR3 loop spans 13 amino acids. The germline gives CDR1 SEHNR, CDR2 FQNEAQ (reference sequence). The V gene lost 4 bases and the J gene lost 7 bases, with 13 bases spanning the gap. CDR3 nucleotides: TGTGCCAGCAGCTCGCGCGGTGGGTTTGGCTACACCTTC. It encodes CASSSRGGFGYTF.

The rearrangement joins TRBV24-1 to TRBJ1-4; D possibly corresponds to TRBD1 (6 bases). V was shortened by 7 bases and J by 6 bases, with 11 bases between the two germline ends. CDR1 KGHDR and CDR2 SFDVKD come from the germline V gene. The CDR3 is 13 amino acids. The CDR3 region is CATRDRSDEKLFF. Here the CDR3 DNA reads TGTGCCACCAGGGACAGATCTGATGAAAAACTGTTTTTT.

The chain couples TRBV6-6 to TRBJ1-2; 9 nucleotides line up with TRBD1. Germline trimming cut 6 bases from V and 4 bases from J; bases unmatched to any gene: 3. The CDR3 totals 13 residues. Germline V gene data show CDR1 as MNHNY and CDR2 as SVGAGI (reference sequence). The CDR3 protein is CASRRQGGYGYTF. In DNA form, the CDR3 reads TGTGCCAGCAGACGACAGGGGGGCTATGGCTACACCTTC.

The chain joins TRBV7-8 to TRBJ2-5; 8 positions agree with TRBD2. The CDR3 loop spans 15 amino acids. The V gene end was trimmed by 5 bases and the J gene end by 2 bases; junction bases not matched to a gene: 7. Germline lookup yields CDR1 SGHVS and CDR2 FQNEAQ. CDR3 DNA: TGTGCCAGCAGCCCCGGGGGGGTTCGACAAGAGACCCAGTACTTC. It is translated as CASSPGGVRQETQYF.